This is a list of T cell receptor beta chains from one sample in a study of shared clonotypes between healthy human individuals. Profiled with immunoSEQ multiplex PCR; TCRdb holds only in-frame clones, not every one. This table has around 2,000,000 clones, 95% appearing once. Sequencing input: naive CD4+ T cells sorted from blood. These receptors all come from a young man in good health. Both conserved end residues are part of each CDR3. A D gene is named only where the DNA matches it firmly. For some rows the clone size is stated as once, few or many, or as a class when expanded; others skip it.

CDR3aa | CDR3nt | len | abundance | j_gene | d_gene | v_gene
CASSLAGSMNTEAFF | TGTGCCAGCAGCTTGGCAGGGTCCATGAACACTGAAGCTTTCTTT | 15 | NA | TRBJ1-1 | NA | TRBV11-2
CASSLAGQISYNEQFF | TGTGCCAGCAGCTTAGCGGGACAGATCTCCTACAATGAGCAGTTCTTC | 16 | NA | TRBJ2-1 | TRBD1 | TRBV7-2
CASSANSGGDLGGYTF | TGCGCCAGCAGCGCTAACTCAGGGGGTGACCTTGGTGGCTACACCTTC | 16 | NA | TRBJ1-2 | TRBD1 | TRBV5-1
CASSTTSNQPQHF | TGTGCCAGCAGTACGACTAGCAATCAGCCCCAGCATTTT | 13 | NA | TRBJ1-5 | NA | TRBV5-8
CASSSPGAGGSHEQYF | TGTGCCAGCAGCTCCCCCGGGGCAGGGGGCTCCCACGAGCAGTACTTC | 16 | NA | TRBJ2-7 | TRBD1 | TRBV5-4
CATSRISGGGDTQYF | TGTGCCACCAGCAGAATTAGCGGGGGAGGAGATACGCAGTATTTT | 15 | NA | TRBJ2-3 | TRBD2 | TRBV15
CASSPPGTGGLPNYGYTF | TGTGCCAGCTCACCTCCCGGGACAGGGGGTTTACCTAACTATGGCTACACCTTC | 18 | NA | TRBJ1-2 | TRBD1 | TRBV18
CASSLALAGVNEQYF | TGTGCCAGCAGCCTTGCACTAGCGGGAGTCAACGAGCAGTACTTC | 15 | NA | TRBJ2-7 | TRBD2 | TRBV7-2
CSVGVINTEAFF | TGCAGCGTGGGGGTGATCAACACTGAAGCTTTCTTT | 12 | NA | TRBJ1-1 | NA | TRBV29-1
CASSSVGEVGYTF | TGCGCCAGCAGCTCCGTCGGGGAGGTTGGCTACACCTTC | 13 | NA | TRBJ1-2 | NA | TRBV5-1
CASSSPGDSYEQYF | TGTGCCAGCAGCTCGCCGGGAGATTCCTACGAGCAGTACTTC | 14 | NA | TRBJ2-7 | NA | TRBV5-6
CASSFATGAGELFF | TGCGCCAGCAGCTTCGCGACAGGGGCCGGGGAGCTGTTTTTT | 14 | NA | TRBJ2-2 | TRBD1 | TRBV5-1
CASSPTGRGTEAFF | TGTGCCAGCAGCCCCACGGGGCGGGGCACTGAAGCTTTCTTT | 14 | NA | TRBJ1-1 | NA | TRBV5-8
CASRALGSYNEQFF | TGTGCCAGCAGAGCACTAGGTTCTTACAATGAGCAGTTCTTC | 14 | NA | TRBJ2-1 | NA | TRBV2
CAPRGGYTF | TGCGCCCCCCGGGGGGGCTACACCTTC | 9 | NA | TRBJ1-2 | NA | TRBV23-1
CASSSPGTGGPYGYTF | TGTGCCAGCAGTTCACCCGGCACAGGGGGCCCCTATGGCTACACCTTC | 16 | NA | TRBJ1-2 | TRBD1 | TRBV6-6
CASSLDSGKYEQYF | TGTGCCAGCAGCTTAGACTCAGGGAAGTACGAGCAGTACTTC | 14 | NA | TRBJ2-7 | NA | TRBV7-2
CASSWMTDTQYF | TGTGCCAGCAGCTGGATGACCGATACGCAGTATTTT | 12 | NA | TRBJ2-3 | NA | TRBV5-6
CASSIDAPTGRRYGYTF | TGTGCCAGTAGTATAGATGCCCCCACCGGCAGACGATATGGCTACACCTTC | 17 | NA | TRBJ1-2 | NA | TRBV19
CASSQAPNEKLFF | TGCGCCAGCAGCCAAGCCCCTAATGAAAAACTGTTTTTT | 13 | NA | TRBJ1-4 | NA | TRBV4-3
CAIRTDSGNTIYF | TGTGCCATTCGGACAGACTCTGGAAACACCATATATTTT | 13 | NA | TRBJ1-3 | NA | TRBV10-3
CASSPQRVIGASNQPQHF | TGTGCCAGCAGCCCGCAGCGGGTCATAGGGGCTAGCAATCAGCCCCAGCATTTT | 18 | NA | TRBJ1-5 | NA | TRBV5-5
CASSQEVTAISYEQYF | TGCGCCAGCAGCCAAGAGGTAACAGCGATTTCCTACGAGCAGTACTTC | 16 | NA | TRBJ2-7 | NA | TRBV4-1
CASSSRGGSPLHF | TGTGCCAGCAGCTCCAGGGGTGGGTCACCCCTCCACTTT | 13 | once | TRBJ1-6 | NA | TRBV7-2
CASSSRTESDTQYF | TGTGCCAGCAGCTCCCGGACTGAGTCAGATACGCAGTATTTT | 14 | NA | TRBJ2-3 | NA | TRBV5-4
CASTRAQGSALAGANVLTF | TGTGCCAGTACCAGAGCCCAGGGTAGTGCTCTGGCTGGGGCCAACGTCCTGACTTTC | 19 | NA | TRBJ2-6 | NA | TRBV19
CASSYIRNSPLHF | TGTGCCAGCAGTTACATCCGTAATTCACCCCTCCACTTT | 13 | few | TRBJ1-6 | NA | TRBV6-5
CASSVPGGYTF | TGTGCCAGTAGTGTCCCGGGTGGCTACACCTTC | 11 | NA | TRBJ1-2 | NA | TRBV19
CASTSPAGKTYEQYF | TGTGCCAGCACCAGTCCCGCAGGGAAAACCTACGAGCAGTACTTC | 15 | NA | TRBJ2-7 | NA | TRBV28
CASSFEGTSNQPQHF | TGTGCCAGCAGTTTCGAAGGGACTAGCAATCAGCCCCAGCATTTT | 15 | NA | TRBJ1-5 | NA | TRBV28
CASSLAGGIDTQYF | TGTGCCAGCAGTTTGGCAGGGGGCATAGATACGCAGTATTTT | 14 | NA | TRBJ2-3 | TRBD1 | TRBV6-5
CASSSRGGVMENEQFF | TGTGCCAGCAGTTCCAGGGGAGGTGTTATGGAGAATGAGCAGTTCTTC | 16 | NA | TRBJ2-1 | NA | TRBV28
CASSNQGLAGSNEQFF | TGCGCCAGCAGCAATCAGGGACTAGCGGGATCCAATGAGCAGTTCTTC | 16 | NA | TRBJ2-1 | TRBD2 | TRBV5-1
CASIGGPISYEQYF | TGTGCCAGCATCGGGGGGCCAATATCCTACGAGCAGTACTTC | 14 | NA | TRBJ2-7 | NA | TRBV2
CATLTGDTGELFF | TGTGCCACCCTGACAGGAGACACCGGGGAGCTGTTTTTT | 13 | NA | TRBJ2-2 | NA | TRBV10-3
CASSQDPSGPTGELFF | TGCGCCAGCAGCCAAGATCCTAGCGGGCCGACCGGGGAGCTGTTTTTT | 16 | NA | TRBJ2-2 | TRBD2 | TRBV4-3